This T cell receptor (beta chain) emerged from a study of cytomegalovirus exposure and HLA in healthy donors. The overall study: Of roughly 400 genotyped donors, more than 65% grouped in the Caucasian-associated ancestry cluster.

About this clone: No antigen is known for it.

Study observations and caveats: Several of the most significant clusters appeared, in a later analysis, to be linked to common viral pathogens. Overall, around 160 TCR beta chains were annotated as cytomegalovirus-associated. A later analysis linked a missense DCLRE1C variant to TCR beta V- and J-gene trimming.

PCR used 60 Vbeta primers and 13 Jbeta primers. Sequencing was performed with immunoSEQ multiplex PCR; in TCRdb, only in-frame clones are kept and a portion is missing. The sample shows about 130,000 clones, about 70% of them seen only once. The source of this sequence is a woman between 40 and 55 years old in good health and CMV-seronegative. The specimen sequenced was PBMCs.

The CDR3 sequence is CASSSTTSYGYTF. DNA for the CDR3: TGTGCCAGCAGCTCGACTACATCCTATGGCTACACCTTC. The chain employs TRBV11-2 and TRBJ1-2; D is unresolved. The CDR3 is 13 amino acids. V lost 4 bases and J lost 4, with 10 bases in between. The germline CDR1 and CDR2 sequences are SGHAT and FQNNGV.